The present entry profiles one TCR beta chain with its context. This sample is drawn from a study of OX40 agonist ivuxolimab in advanced cancers. The germline V gene has CDR1 LNHDA and CDR2 SQIVND (reference sequence). V shed 3 bases, J shed 0 bases, and the junction held 2 bases outside the gene matches. There are 14 residues in the CDR3. Sequencing used immunoSEQ multiplex PCR; TCRdb keeps in-frame clones, though not all of them. The sample lists tens of thousands of clones, 80% to 90% seen once, with 2.4% in the top ten. This TCR was recovered from an adult with an advanced solid tumor such as melanoma, head and neck, liver or kidney cancer. The genes are TRBV19 and TRBJ2-7, with 7 bases that match TRBD1. Sequencing used CD4+ or CD8+ T cells sorted from blood, obtained in a trial of the OX40 agonist ivuxolimab. Written as DNA, the CDR3 is TGTGCCAGTAGTATCAGGGGGAACTCCTACGAGCAGTACTTC. Translating it yields CASSIRGNSYEQYF.